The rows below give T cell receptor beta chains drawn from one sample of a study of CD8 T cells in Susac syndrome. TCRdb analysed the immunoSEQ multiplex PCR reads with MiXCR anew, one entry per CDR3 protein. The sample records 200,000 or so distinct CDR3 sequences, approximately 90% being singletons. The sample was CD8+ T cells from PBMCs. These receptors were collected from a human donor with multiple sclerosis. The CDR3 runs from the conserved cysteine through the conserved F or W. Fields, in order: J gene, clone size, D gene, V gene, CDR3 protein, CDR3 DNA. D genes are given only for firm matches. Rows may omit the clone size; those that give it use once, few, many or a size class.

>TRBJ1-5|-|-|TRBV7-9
CASSLDSSQPQHF
TGTGCCAGCAGCTTGGATTCAAGTCAGCCCCAGCATTTT
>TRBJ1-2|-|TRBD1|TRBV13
CASSSRTGGNYYGYTF
TGTGCCAGCAGCTCCCGGACAGGTGGGAATTACTATGGCTACACCTTC
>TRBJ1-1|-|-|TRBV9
CASSAPDTEAFF
TGTGCCAGCAGCGCCCCCGACACTGAAGCTTTCTTT
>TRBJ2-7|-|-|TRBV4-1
CASSQTEIGIEQYF
TGCGCCAGCAGCCAAACGGAGATTGGCATCGAGCAGTACTTC
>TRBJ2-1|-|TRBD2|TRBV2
CASSEEDGPPGLAGGSMIF
TGTGCCAGCAGTGAGGAAGATGGACCCCCAGGGCTAGCGGGGGGCTCGATGATCTTC
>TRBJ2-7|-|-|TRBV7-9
CASRTENSEQYF
TGTGCCAGCCGGACGGAGAACTCCGAGCAGTACTTC
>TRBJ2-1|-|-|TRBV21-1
CASSPLITSDEQFF
TGTGCCAGCAGCCCTTTAATAACTAGTGATGAGCAGTTCTTC
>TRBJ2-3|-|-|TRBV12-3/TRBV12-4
CASSRDGIASTDTQYF
TGTGCCAGCAGTAGGGACGGGATTGCTAGCACAGATACGCAGTATTTT
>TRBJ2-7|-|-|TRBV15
CATSSEGREQYF
TGTGCCACCAGCAGTGAGGGGCGTGAGCAGTACTTC
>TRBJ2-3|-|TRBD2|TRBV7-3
CASSLGTSGSTDTQYF
TGTGCCAGCAGCTTGGGAACTAGCGGGAGCACAGATACGCAGTATTTT
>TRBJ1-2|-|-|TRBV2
CASSESLFYGYTF
TGTGCCAGCAGTGAGTCACTGTTCTATGGCTACACCTTC
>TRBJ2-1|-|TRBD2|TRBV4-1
CASSRASGGAYNEQFF
TGCGCCAGCAGCCGCGCTAGCGGGGGAGCCTACAATGAGCAGTTCTTC
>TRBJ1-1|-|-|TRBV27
CASSFGEGIAGAFF
TGTGCCAGCAGTTTCGGTGAGGGGATCGCTGGAGCTTTCTTT
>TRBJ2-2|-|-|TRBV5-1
CASSSYGAPGELFF
TGCGCCAGCAGTTCCTATGGGGCGCCCGGGGAGCTGTTTTTT
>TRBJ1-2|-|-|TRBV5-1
CASSLSWGRDGYTF
TGCGCCAGCAGCTTGAGTTGGGGGCGCGATGGCTACACCTTC
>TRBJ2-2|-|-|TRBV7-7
CASSQAAVLNSGGELFF
TGTGCTAGCAGCCAGGCGGCGGTCTTGAACAGTGGCGGGGAGCTGTTTTTT
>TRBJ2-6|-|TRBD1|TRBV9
CASSLTPGGGANVLTF
TGTGCCAGCAGCCTGACCCCAGGGGGTGGGGCCAACGTCCTGACTTTC
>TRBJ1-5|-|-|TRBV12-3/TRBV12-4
CASSLGRTGQPQHF
TGTGCCAGCAGTTTAGGTAGGACCGGACAGCCCCAGCATTTT
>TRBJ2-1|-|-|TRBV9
CASSVEGGGQGEQFF
TGTGCCAGCAGCGTAGAGGGGGGGGGCCAAGGAGAGCAGTTCTTC
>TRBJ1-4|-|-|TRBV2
CASSETGGFNEKLFF
TGTGCCAGCAGTGAAACCGGGGGTTTCAATGAAAAACTGTTTTTT
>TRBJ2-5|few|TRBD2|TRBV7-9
CASSPPSGETQYF
TGTGCCAGCAGCCCCCCTAGCGGGGAGACCCAGTACTTC
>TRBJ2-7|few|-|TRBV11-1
CASSSQFDSDEQYF
TGTGCCAGCAGCTCGCAATTCGACAGTGACGAGCAGTACTTC
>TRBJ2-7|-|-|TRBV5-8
CASSFSGGISYEQYF
TGTGCCAGCAGCTTTTCTGGGGGAATCTCCTACGAGCAGTACTTC
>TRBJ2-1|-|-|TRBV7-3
CASSPMGGLGEQFF
TGTGCCAGCAGTCCAATGGGGGGCCTGGGTGAGCAGTTCTTC
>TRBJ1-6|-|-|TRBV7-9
CASSDSRHSPLHF
TGTGCCAGCAGCGACTCCCGGCATTCACCCCTCCACTTT
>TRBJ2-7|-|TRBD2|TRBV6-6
CASSPEGGSNEQYF
TGTGCCAGCAGTCCTGAGGGAGGGTCTAACGAGCAGTACTTC
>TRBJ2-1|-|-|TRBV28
CASGGTGLLDEQFF
TGTGCCAGCGGGGGGACTGGGCTCTTGGATGAGCAGTTCTTC
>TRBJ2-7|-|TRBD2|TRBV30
CAWRGVAGATLYEQYF
TGTGCCTGGAGGGGGGTAGCGGGAGCTACGCTTTACGAGCAGTACTTC
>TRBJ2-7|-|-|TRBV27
CASSLSPRGRVYEQYF
TGTGCCAGCAGTTTATCCCCCCGGGGAAGGGTCTACGAGCAGTACTTC
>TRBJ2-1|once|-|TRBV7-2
CASSLAPFRDEQFF
TGTGCCAGCAGCTTAGCGCCATTCCGGGATGAGCAGTTCTTC
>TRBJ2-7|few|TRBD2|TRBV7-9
CASGLAGGTSEQYF
TGTGCCAGCGGACTAGCGGGGGGAACTAGCGAGCAGTACTTC
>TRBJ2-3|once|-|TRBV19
CASSVREADTQYF
TGTGCCAGTAGTGTCAGGGAGGCAGATACGCAGTATTTT
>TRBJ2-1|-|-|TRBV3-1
CASSPQGTTSSYNEQFF
TGTGCCAGCAGCCCGCAAGGGACAACGAGCTCCTACAATGAGCAGTTCTTC